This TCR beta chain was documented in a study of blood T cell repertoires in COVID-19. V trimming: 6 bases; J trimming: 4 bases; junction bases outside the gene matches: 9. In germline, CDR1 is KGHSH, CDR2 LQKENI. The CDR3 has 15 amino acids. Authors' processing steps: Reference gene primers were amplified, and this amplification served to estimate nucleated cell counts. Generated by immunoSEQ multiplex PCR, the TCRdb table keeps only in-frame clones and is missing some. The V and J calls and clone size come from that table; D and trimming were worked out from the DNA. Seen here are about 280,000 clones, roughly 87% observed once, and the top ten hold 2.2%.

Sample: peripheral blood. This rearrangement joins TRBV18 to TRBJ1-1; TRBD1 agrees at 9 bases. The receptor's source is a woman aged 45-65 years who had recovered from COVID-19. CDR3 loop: CASSPGQGRITEAFF. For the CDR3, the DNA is TGTGCCAGCTCGCCCGGACAGGGGAGGATCACTGAAGCTTTCTTT.